What follows are 12 T cell receptor beta chains derived from one specimen sequenced in a study of T cells in Graves' hyperthyroidism and ophthalmopathy. The TCR beta CDR3 regions underwent amplification using RNA transcripts as the source. HTBI primers were used for first-round RT-PCR of the TCR CDR3. TCRdb reanalysed the multiplex PCR reads using MiXCR and keeps one entry per CDR3 protein. The sample carries about 500,000 distinct CDR3 sequences, more than 15% recorded once. The sequencing sample was made of blood. The receptors come from a woman aged 25 to 39 with Graves' ophthalmopathy.

V gene TRBV24-1 combines with J gene TRBJ2-1; weak D call: TRBD1 (5 bases). V was shortened by 0 bases and J by 9 bases, with 20 bases between the two germline ends. Per the germline V gene, CDR1 is KGHDR and CDR2 is SFDVKD. This CDR3 is 17 amino acids long. CDR3 loop: CATSDLTLAGPTVEQFF. As DNA, the CDR3 is TGTGCCACCAGTGATTTGACCCTGGCAGGGCCAACTGTTGAGCAGTTCTTC.

This clonotype was recorded a few times. The V call is TRBV20-1, the J call TRBJ1-2; possibly TRBD1 for D (5 bases). Germline V CDR1 and CDR2: DFQATT, SNEGSKA (reference sequence). CDR3 length: 12 amino acids. V dropped 3 bases and J dropped 2 bases, with 7 bases sitting between them. CDR3 nucleotides: TGCAGTGCTAGGACAGTAAACTATGGCTACACCTTC. Protein product: CSARTVNYGYTF.

This clonotype has at least ten counts. The chain is built from TRBV7-2 and TRBJ1-5, with D possibly matching TRBD1 (5 bases). Germline CDR1 reads SGHTA; CDR2 reads FQGNSA. The CDR3 consists of 11 residues. Trimming took 8 bases from V and 7 from J, leaving 9 bases between them. CDR3 coding DNA: TGTGCCAGCGGTAACAGGCAGCCCCAGCATTTT. This gives the protein CASGNRQPQHF.

This clonotype was seen a handful of times. The gene calls are TRBV20-1 and TRBJ2-1, with D hard to call. Germline V gene sequence: CDR1 DFQATT, CDR2 SNEGSKA (reference sequence). This CDR3 comprises 12 residues. Trimming took 7 bases from V and 4 from J, leaving 11 bases between them. CDR3 sequence: CSVPLLYNEQFF. As DNA, the CDR3 is TGCAGTGTCCCACTATTGTACAATGAGCAGTTCTTC.

Concerning this clonotype itself: This may be a read error, as it is one base from a much larger clone. The rearrangement uses TRBV6-1 and TRBJ1-5; 9 bases match TRBD1. Germline loops: CDR1 MNHNS, CDR2 SASEGT. The trim removed 5 bases at V and 3 bases at J, leaving 2 bases unmatched. The CDR3 runs to 14 residues. The CDR3 region is CASSTGGNNQPQHF. CDR3 nucleotide sequence: TGTGCCAGCAGTACAGGGGGCAACAATCAGCCCCAGCATTTT.

The rearrangement joins TRBV5-1 to TRBJ1-2; no definite D call. This CDR3 contains 12 residues. The ends were cut back, 0 bases at V and 6 bases at J, with 6 bases in the middle. Germline V gene sequence: CDR1 SGHRS, CDR2 YFSETQ. Here the CDR3 DNA reads TGCGCCAGCAGCTTGGTTGGGAATGGCTACACCTTC. This encodes CASSLVGNGYTF.

In its sample, this clonotype was seen many times. V usage is TRBV9 and J usage is TRBJ1-1; no reliable D call. CDR1 is SGDLS and CDR2 is YYNGEE in the germline V gene. The germline V and J ends were trimmed by 0 bases and 11 bases, with 17 bases remaining between them. The CDR3 has 14 amino acids. The CDR3 loop reads CASSVAPLGSEAFF. The CDR3 DNA follows: TGTGCCAGCAGCGTAGCGCCCCTCGGGTCGGAGGCTTTCTTT.

There are a few counts of this clonotype. The rearrangement uses TRBV20-1 and TRBJ2-3; 8 nucleotides agree with TRBD2. Per the germline V gene, CDR1 is DFQATT and CDR2 is SNEGSKA (reference sequence). The junction had 11 bases not matched to a gene; V was cut back by 0 bases and J by 3 bases. The CDR3 sequence is 17 residues long. The DNA for the CDR3 is TGCAGTGCTAGAGATCTGGATAGCGGGACTTTAACAGATACGCAGTATTTT. It is translated as CSARDLDSGTLTDTQYF.

This clonotype was seen many times. The V call is TRBV3-1, the J call TRBJ2-4; 11 nucleotides match TRBD2. The CDR3 extends over 19 amino acids. CDR1 LGHDT and CDR2 YNNKEL come from the germline V gene (reference sequence). V gave up 0 bases and J gave up 0 bases; unmatched junction bases: 7. The CDR3 DNA reads TGTGCCAGCAGCCAAGAGCGAGGACTAGCGGGTCAAGCCAAAAACATTCAGTACTTC. Its translation: CASSQERGLAGQAKNIQYF.

This clonotype has just a few counts. This sequence joins TRBV14 and TRBJ2-6, with D possibly being TRBD1 (6 bases). The CDR3 has 19 residues. Trimming took 0 bases from V and 0 from J, leaving 15 bases between them. Germline V gene sequence: CDR1 SGHDN, CDR2 FVKESK. The CDR3 sequence is CASSQDFGTPLSGANVLTF. The CDR3 DNA reads as TGTGCCAGCAGCCAAGATTTTGGGACACCCCTCTCTGGGGCCAACGTCCTGACTTTC.

There are many counts of this clonotype. The chain combines TRBV11-2 with TRBJ2-3; 10 bases map to TRBD2. With V trimmed by 8 bases and J by 7 bases, 9 bases remained unmatched. The CDR3 covers 14 residues. Germline V gene data show CDR1 as SGHAT and CDR2 as FQNNGV. CDR3 nucleotide sequence: TGTGCCAGCGGCCTAGCGGGAGTCGGTAATACGCAGTATTTT. Protein: CASGLAGVGNTQYF.

This clonotype was detected many times. CDR3 coding DNA: TGTGCCAGCAGTGGGGAACTAACAGCCCAAACGAAAAACATTCAGTACTTC. Protein sequence: CASSGELTAQTKNIQYF. The V gene is TRBV2, the J gene TRBJ2-4; D not certain. The germline CDR1 and CDR2 sequences are SNHLY and FYNNEI. This CDR3 has 17 amino acids. The V end was cut by 4 bases, the J end by 4 bases, with 20 bases between.